This record covers a single TCR beta chain. Its antigen remains unidentified. This entry is derived from a study of T-cell memory formation after mild COVID-19. Broader study findings: Clones that contracted clustered mainly in CM and EM if CD4+ and in EMRA if CD8+. Contracting clones, day 15 to 85, had balanced CD4/CD8, and later expanders favored CD4+. Clones from the second wave (peaking day 37) had unconfirmed SARS-CoV-2 specificity.

The germline CDR1 and CDR2 sequences are MNHEY and SVGAGI. V shed 2 bases and J shed 5 bases, with 8 bases lying between them. The CDR3 loop spans 13 amino acids. TCR alpha and TCR beta cDNA libraries carrying sample barcodes and UMIs came from 5'RACE with constant-segment primers. A single record per CDR3 protein comes from TCRdb applying MiXCR to the 5' RACE reads. The sample gives some 110,000 distinct CDR3 sequences, 9.5% to 15% of which show up once; more than 25% is in the top ten. The chain recombines TRBV6-5 with TRBJ2-3; unclear D gene. The sequence was obtained from an adult woman who had mild COVID-19 (a few samples of this study predate the infection). Cell type and time point are not known. The sample was PBMCs or a T cell subset sorted from them (not recorded which). As DNA, the CDR3 is TGTGCCAGCAGTTACGCTGGCGGAGATACGCAGTATTTT. Its protein product is CASSYAGGDTQYF.